What follows describes a single T cell receptor (beta chain). This sample was taken from a study of cytomegalovirus exposure and HLA in healthy donors. Study overall: The 90 to 150 validation repertoires matched the roughly 650 first-cohort repertoires in platform, a later analysis reported.

The CDR3 length is 16 residues. Germline CDR1 MNHNS, CDR2 SASEGT. V shed 4 bases and J shed 1 base, with 16 bases lying between them. Method: immunoSEQ multiplex PCR; TCRdb's copy keeps in-frame clones and lacks some. The repertoire includes 130,000 to 150,000 clones, about 91% of them detected once, and less than 5.5% sits in the top ten. Sample: PBMCs. The J gene is TRBJ1-2, the V gene TRBV6-1; no clear D gene. This receptor was identified in a man aged 18 to 35 in good health and CMV-seropositive. This CDR3 is CASSGGRALDNYGYTF. The CDR3 DNA follows: TGTGCCAGCAGTGGAGGGAGGGCCTTGGATAACTATGGCTACACCTTC.